This TCR beta chain was sequenced for a study of T cell repertoires in cytomegalovirus infection. At the level of the study: It was the public TCR beta signatures that indicated both CMV infection and matching HLA type. Study findings and constraints: Summed frequency of shared TCR beta families picked out CMV carriers who also had the relevant HLA.

One entry per CDR3 protein results from TCRdb running MiXCR on the reads. The top ten hold under 3.5% of the sample, which has about 740,000 distinct CDR3 sequences, roughly a third seen once. This clonotype was observed a handful of times. Its cognate antigen is unknown. CDR3 size: 14 residues. V lost 6 bases and J lost 7, with 15 bases in between. Germline lookup yields CDR1 MDHEN and CDR2 SYDVKM. This receptor was taken from a human donor in good health (CMV status not recorded). Some clones in this sample may be carry-over from other donors' samples. The sample consisted of PBMCs. V is TRBV28 and J is TRBJ2-2, with D perhaps matching TRBD1 (7 bases). The CDR3 sequence: CASREQGGGGELFF. The CDR3 DNA reads as TGTGCCAGCAGAGAGCAGGGGGGAGGCGGGGAGCTGTTTTTT. Full variable domain (rest looked up from reference TRBV28 and TRBJ2-2): DVKVTQSSRYLVKRTGEKVFLECVQDMDHENMFWYRQDPGLGLRLIYFSYDVKMKEKGDIPEGYSVSREKKERFSLILESASTNQTSMYLCASREQGGGGELFFGEGSRLTVL.